This paragraph reports one T cell receptor beta chain. What it binds is not known. This table comes from immunoSEQ multiplex PCR, and its TCRdb copy is limited to in-frame clones, with some not included. The sample carries over a thousand clones, roughly 30% recorded once. The data stem from a study of T cells in localized non-small cell lung cancer. Regarding the study as a whole: Uninvolved adjacent lung showed the highest T cell clonality, exceeding tumor. Appearances in adjacent lung were noted for a median around 55 of the top 100 tumor clones. Longer survival (overall) was linked to higher T cell density in blood.

Germline values: CDR1 LNHDA, CDR2 SQIVND (reference sequence). The CDR3 is 12 residues long. The V gene lost 5 bases and the J gene lost 16 bases, with 17 bases spanning the gap. The sequence derives from a man aged 35-75 years with stage I squamous cell lung carcinoma. The genes are TRBV19 and TRBJ1-4, with D perhaps TRBD1 (6 bases). Sequencing was performed on normal lung tissue next to the tumor, taken before any cancer treatment. CDR3 sequence: CASSGGRDGPFF. The CDR3 nucleotides read TGTGCCAGTAGTGGGGGCAGAGATGGTCCGTTTTTT.